A single sample gave rise to the 25 T cell receptor beta chains below, sequenced in a study of cytomegalovirus exposure and HLA in healthy donors. It was with 60 Vbeta and 13 Jbeta primers that the PCR ran. The repertoire was sequenced with immunoSEQ multiplex PCR; TCRdb's copy has only in-frame clones and lacks some. The data show 150,000 to 200,000 clones, around three quarters seen once. Sequenced sample: PBMCs. Every receptor here comes from a young woman in good health and CMV-seropositive.

This clone was recorded once. This chain links TRBV6-6 with TRBJ2-3; D is unclear. The CDR3 spans 12 residues. CDR1 MNHNY and CDR2 SVGAGI come from the germline V gene (reference sequence). Trimming cost V 2 bases and J 4 bases, with 4 bases left between them. CDR3 sequence: CASSYGPDTQYF. CDR3 nucleotide sequence: TGTGCCAGCAGTTACGGGCCAGATACGCAGTATTTT.

About this clone: Other DNA sequences of this sample code for an identical CDR3. The J gene is TRBJ1-2, the V gene TRBV9; D is undetermined. The CDR3 has 14 amino acids. In germline, CDR1 is SGDLS, CDR2 YYNGEE. V lost 0 bases and J lost 3, with 9 bases in between. CDR3 sequence reads: CASSVEGGYYGYTF. CDR3 nucleotides: TGTGCCAGCAGCGTAGAGGGAGGCTACTATGGCTACACCTTC.

This clone showed up just a few times. This chain joins TRBV19 and TRBJ2-5; D may be TRBD1 (6 bases). CDR1 and CDR2 (germline): LNHDA, SQIVND (reference sequence). Trimming removed 10 bases at V and 2 bases at J, with 17 bases between. The CDR3 has 14 residues. CDR3 sequence reads: CATDSKGGQETQYF. The CDR3 nucleotides read TGTGCCACGGACAGTAAAGGTGGGCAAGAGACCCAGTACTTC.

Only a few counts were recorded for this clone. J is TRBJ2-2 and V is TRBV25-1; D gene ambiguous. The CDR3 contains 15 residues. Germline assignment: CDR1 MGHDK and CDR2 SYGVNS. Trimming removed 1 base at V and 6 bases at J, with 12 bases between. CDR3 bases: TGTGCCAGCAGTGAATCCGGCACTATCTCCGGGGAGCTGTTTTTT. This translates into CASSESGTISGELFF.

This chain links TRBV9 with TRBJ1-2; 8 bases are shared with TRBD1. Germline CDR1 SGDLS, CDR2 YYNGEE. The CDR3 length is 14 residues. With V trimmed by 4 bases and J by 8 bases, 10 bases remained unmatched. The CDR3 bases are TGTGCCAGCAGCAACCAGGGACAGGCCTTCGGCTACACCTTC. This codes for CASSNQGQAFGYTF.

The CDR3 DNA sequence: TGTGCCAGCTCACCACCGACAGGGGTGAACACTGAAGCTTTCTTT. Translation gives CASSPPTGVNTEAFF. The chain recombines TRBV18 with TRBJ1-1; 8 nucleotides line up with TRBD1. After removal of 0 bases from V and 0 bases from J, the junction contained 0 bases not matched to a gene. The CDR3 loop spans 15 amino acids. Germline lookup yields CDR1 KGHSH and CDR2 LQKENI.

This clone occurred once. The chain links TRBV6-1 to TRBJ1-2, with D unresolved. Trimming left V 2 bases short and J 10 bases short, with 11 bases between. The CDR3 has 12 residues. The germline gives CDR1 MNHNS, CDR2 SASEGT. The DNA of the CDR3 is TGTGCCAGCAGTGAAATATCCACAGTCTACACCTTC. This encodes CASSEISTVYTF.

The chain employs TRBV27 and TRBJ1-1; weak D call: TRBD1 (5 bases). Germline V CDR1 and CDR2: MNHEY, SMNVEV (reference sequence). The germline V and J ends were trimmed by 3 bases and 6 bases, with 11 bases remaining between them. The CDR3 runs to 13 residues. For the CDR3, the DNA is TGTGCCAGCAGTTTTTTTCGGGGGGCTGAAGCTTTCTTT. Translated, it gives CASSFFRGAEAFF.

The gene calls are TRBV18 and TRBJ2-5, with D perhaps matching TRBD2 (5 bases). The J call may be incorrect, as the DNA end agrees better with TRBJ2-7. This CDR3 contains 15 residues. Germline V gene sequence: CDR1 KGHSH, CDR2 LQKENI. CDR3 sequence reads: CASSLSGRGRDEQYF. CDR3 nucleotides: TGTGCCAGCTCACTAAGCGGACGTGGGAGAGACGAGCAGTACTTC.

This rearrangement joins TRBV14 to TRBJ1-2; D is undetermined. CDR3 size: 13 residues. The V gene lost 3 bases and the J gene lost 4 bases, with 9 bases spanning the gap. Per germline, CDR1 SGHDN and CDR2 FVKESK. The CDR3 protein is CASSHRTFYGYTF. DNA for the CDR3: TGTGCCAGCAGCCATCGCACTTTCTATGGCTACACCTTC.

The V call is TRBV5-4, the J call TRBJ2-2; TRBD1 matches at 7 bases. The CDR3 loop spans 11 amino acids. The germline gives CDR1 SGHNT, CDR2 YYREEE (reference sequence). The DNA of the CDR3 is TGTGCTGTGACAGGGACCGGGGAGCTGTTTTTT. It encodes CAVTGTGELFF.

This clone was detected a few times. V and J are TRBV4-3 and TRBJ2-2; TRBD1 agrees at 7 bases. Germline V lookup: CDR1 LGHNA, CDR2 YSLEER. This CDR3 has 15 residues. J gave up 4 bases and V 1 base, and 3 bases lay outside the gene matches. CDR3 nucleotides: TGCGCCAGCAGCCAAGGGGACAGTTTCACCGGGGAGCTGTTTTTT. Amino acids: CASSQGDSFTGELFF.

This chain connects TRBV5-1 to TRBJ2-1, with 7 nucleotides matching TRBD1. The CDR3 length is 15 residues. Trimming took 4 bases from V and 11 from J; bases not matched to a gene: 15. Germline-derived CDR1 and CDR2 are SGHRS and YFSETQ. The DNA of the CDR3 is TGCGCCAGCAGCCCCCTGGGACAGCCAGAATCCCAGCAGTTCTTC. This gives the protein CASSPLGQPESQQFF.

The rearrangement uses TRBV7-9 and TRBJ2-1, with TRBD2 matching 14 bases. Germline V gene sequence: CDR1 SEHNR, CDR2 FQNEAQ (reference sequence). The trim removed 0 bases at V and 6 bases at J, leaving 4 bases unmatched. This CDR3 spans 17 amino acids. For the CDR3, the DNA is TGTGCCAGCAGCTTAGCGACGACTAGCGGGAGGGCCAATGAGCAGTTCTTC. Amino acid sequence: CASSLATTSGRANEQFF.

V gene TRBV29-1 combines with J gene TRBJ2-3; the D gene is possibly TRBD1 (6 bases). Between the trimmed V and J ends, which lost 6 bases and 1 base, there was a span of 11 bases. The CDR3 sequence is 13 residues long. Per the germline V gene, CDR1 is SQVTM and CDR2 is ANQGSEA. In DNA form, the CDR3 reads TGCAGCGTCCTACAGGGAGGCACAGATACGCAGTATTTT. Translation: CSVLQGGTDTQYF.

Only one count was recorded for this clone. The chain joins TRBV18 to TRBJ2-3, with no clear D. The germline V gene encodes CDR1 KGHSH and CDR2 LQKENI. V was pared by 3 bases and J by 0 bases, with 10 bases between. The CDR3 consists of 15 residues. In DNA, the CDR3 is TGTGCCAGCTCACCGTCGAGTCCTAGCACAGATACGCAGTATTTT. Its protein product is CASSPSSPSTDTQYF.

This clone has only one observation. The chain carries TRBV29-1 and TRBJ1-1; no clear D gene. V shed 5 bases and J shed 1 base, with 8 bases lying between them. The CDR3 length is 12 residues. The germline CDR1 and CDR2 sequences are SQVTM and ANQGSEA. CDR3 nucleotides: TGCAGCGTTACTCGGTCGAACACTGAAGCTTTCTTT. Amino acids: CSVTRSNTEAFF.

This chain joins TRBV10-3 and TRBJ2-7; D is uncertain. The CDR3 runs to 11 residues. Trimming took off 5 bases at V and 5 bases at J, with 7 bases between the two ends. Germline V CDR1 and CDR2: ENHRY, SYGVKD. CDR3 protein: CAISLRDEQYF. The DNA of the CDR3 is TGTGCCATCAGTTTACGCGACGAGCAGTACTTC.

The V and J genes are TRBV2 and TRBJ2-7, with 8 positions matching TRBD1. Germline values: CDR1 SNHLY, CDR2 FYNNEI. This CDR3 comprises 13 residues. Trimming took 5 bases from V and 6 from J; bases not matched to a gene: 6. CDR3 sequence reads: CASSPDRAGEQYF. CDR3 bases: TGTGCCAGCAGTCCGGACAGGGCGGGCGAGCAGTACTTC.

The rearrangement joins TRBV30 to TRBJ1-5; D gene ambiguous. V was clipped by 1 base and J by 4 bases, with 5 bases between them. The CDR3 covers 12 residues. Germline V lookup: CDR1 GTSNPN, CDR2 SVGIG (reference sequence). The CDR3 loop reads CAWSGLNQPQHF. The CDR3 region has the DNA TGTGCCTGGAGTGGACTGAATCAGCCCCAGCATTTT. Drawing the rest from reference TRBV30 and TRBJ1-5, the complete variable domain is SQTIHQWPATLVQPVGSPLSLECTVEGTSNPNLYWYRQAAGRGLQLLFYSVGIGQISSEVPQNLSASRPQDRQFILSSKKLLLSDSGFYLCAWSGLNQPQHFGDGTRLSIL.

V and J are TRBV18 and TRBJ2-7; TRBD1 is a possible D gene (7 bases). V dropped 3 bases and J dropped 1 base, with 16 bases sitting between them. Germline-derived CDR1 and CDR2 are KGHSH and LQKENI. There are 16 residues in the CDR3. The CDR3 reads CASSPAAGQPSYEQYF. The CDR3 DNA follows: TGTGCCAGCTCACCGGCTGCGGGACAGCCATCCTACGAGCAGTACTTC.

V usage is TRBV7-9 and J usage is TRBJ2-1; D not resolved. CDR1 and CDR2 from the germline V gene are SEHNR and FQNEAQ (reference sequence). The germline V and J ends were trimmed by 1 base and 5 bases, with 9 bases remaining between them. CDR3 length: 14 residues. The CDR3 nucleotides are TGTGCCAGCAGCTTAGTAGTCCAGGACAATGAGCAGTTCTTC. Amino acid sequence: CASSLVVQDNEQFF.

This chain links TRBV6-1 with TRBJ1-2; maybe TRBD1 (6 bases). CDR1 is MNHNS, CDR2 SASEGT, per germline. V lost 7 bases and J lost 7, with 13 bases in between. This CDR3 region has 12 residues. CDR3 bases: TGTGCCAGCACCCGGGGGGCTGGTGGCTACACCTTC. It is translated as CASTRGAGGYTF.

The J gene is TRBJ2-7, the V gene TRBV19, with 9 positions matching TRBD1. The CDR3 extends over 14 amino acids. V lost 8 bases to trimming and J lost 3 bases; unmatched junction nucleotides: 8. Germline V gene lookup returns CDR1 LNHDA and CDR2 SQIVND (reference sequence). The CDR3 spells CASSFGTGNYEQYF. The CDR3 nucleotides read TGTGCCAGTTCCTTCGGGACAGGGAACTACGAGCAGTACTTC.

This clone was picked up one time. V and J are TRBV5-1 and TRBJ2-7; 9 nucleotides match TRBD2. V lost 6 bases to trimming and J lost 6 bases; unmatched junction nucleotides: 10. CDR3 length equals 14 residues. Germline loops: CDR1 SGHRS, CDR2 YFSETQ. For the CDR3, the DNA is TGCGCCAGCATCGATCCAGCGGGAGGAGGCGAGCAGTACTTC. It translates to CASIDPAGGGEQYF.